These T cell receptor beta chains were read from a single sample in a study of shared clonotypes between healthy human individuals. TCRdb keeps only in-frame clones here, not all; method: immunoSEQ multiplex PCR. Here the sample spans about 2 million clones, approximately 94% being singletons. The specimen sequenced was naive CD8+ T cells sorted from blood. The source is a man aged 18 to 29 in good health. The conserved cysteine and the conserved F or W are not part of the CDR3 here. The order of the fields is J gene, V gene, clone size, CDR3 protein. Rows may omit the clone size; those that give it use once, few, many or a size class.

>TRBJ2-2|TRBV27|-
ASSSGVVLAGTGELF
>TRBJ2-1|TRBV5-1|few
ASSLWTDNEQF
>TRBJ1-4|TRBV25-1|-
ASSEGEKLF
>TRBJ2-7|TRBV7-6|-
ASSRGGSYEQY
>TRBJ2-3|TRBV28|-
ASSMTGGPDTQY
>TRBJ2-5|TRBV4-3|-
ASSQVGWTPQETQY
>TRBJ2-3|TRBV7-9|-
ASSLGGLDTQY
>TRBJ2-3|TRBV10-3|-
AISDSGTRTTDTQY
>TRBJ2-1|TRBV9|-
ASSVATGMGEQF
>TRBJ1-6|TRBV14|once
ASSQEAANNSPLH
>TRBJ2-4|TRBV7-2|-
ASSSPNGPVQY
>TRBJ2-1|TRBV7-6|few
ASSLPAVSYNEQF
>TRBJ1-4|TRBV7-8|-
ASSSVEGHEKLF
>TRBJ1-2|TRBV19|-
ASSNAQGGGYT
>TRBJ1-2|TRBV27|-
ASSLHTDPGYGYT
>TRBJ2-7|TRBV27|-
ASRSQGFYEQY
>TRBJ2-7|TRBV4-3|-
ASSPAGATYEQY
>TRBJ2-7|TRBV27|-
ASSAGQGSRREQY
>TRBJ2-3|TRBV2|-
ASRTAGDTQY
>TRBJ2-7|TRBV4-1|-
ASSQASLLPTYEQY
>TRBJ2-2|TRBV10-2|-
ASSEPPGTGELF
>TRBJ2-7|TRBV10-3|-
AISGSRDRDTYEQY
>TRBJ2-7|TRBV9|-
ASSPWWGDYEQY
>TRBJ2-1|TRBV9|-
ASSSLQGSSEQF
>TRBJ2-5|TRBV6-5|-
ASSLAFQETQY
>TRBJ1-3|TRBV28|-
ASSTGGNTIY
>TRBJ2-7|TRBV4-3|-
ASSLDRGHYEQY
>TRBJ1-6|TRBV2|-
ASSPARTGVNSPLH